Only one count was recorded for the clone carrying this T cell receptor beta chain. Its target is not known. This entry is derived from a study of cytomegalovirus exposure and HLA in healthy donors. The trim removed 0 bases at V and 6 bases at J, leaving 11 bases unmatched. Germline CDR1 reads SGDLS; CDR2 reads YYNGEE. The CDR3 is 16 amino acids. Samples came from healthy bone marrow donors. Study-level points and caveats: It was only CMV serostatus that was available as immune exposure information. A later analysis reportedly identified an Asian-associated ancestry cluster as carrying fewer N-insertions than the approximately 620-donor mean. Per a prior analysis, the majority of TCR beta V segments were productive roughly 87% or roughly 30% of the time.

Primers for the PCR totalled 60 Vbeta and 13 Jbeta. Sequencing used immunoSEQ multiplex PCR; TCRdb keeps in-frame clones, though not all of them. The sample has 120,000 or so clones; roughly 80% are singletons. Sequenced material: PBMCs. The chain links TRBV9 to TRBJ1-2; 7 bases agree with TRBD1. The source is a man between 45 and 60 years old in good health and CMV-seronegative. CDR3: CASSVGQRGGGNGYTF. The DNA of the CDR3 is TGTGCCAGCAGCGTAGGTCAGAGAGGGGGCGGCAATGGCTACACCTTC. The whole variable domain, filled in from reference TRBV9 and TRBJ1-2, reads DSGVTQTPKHLITATGQRVTLRCSPRSGDLSVYWYQQSLDQGLQFLIQYYNGEERAKGNILERFSAQQFPDLHSELNLSSLELGDSALYFCASSVGQRGGGNGYTFGSGTRLTVV.